The clone carrying this TCR beta chain turned up a few times. Its antigen remains unidentified. The source of the sample is a study of glioma-infiltrating T cells. Study-wide results and limits: Non-neoplastic patients had below-expected tissue-blood divergence, while all gliomas exceeded expectation. Only very few CDR3 sequences appeared in both tissue and blood.

Amplification of TCR alpha and beta CDR3 regions from RNA used iRepertoire nested multiplex PCR. For one-step reverse transcription and amplification, roughly 100-400 ng of tissue mRNA or PBMC total RNA was used. A single record per CDR3 protein comes from TCRdb applying MiXCR to the multiplex PCR reads. The table shows approximately 110,000 distinct CDR3 sequences, with roughly 24% occurring only once. The germline V gene encodes CDR1 SEHNR and CDR2 FQNEAQ (reference sequence). The CDR3 length is 14 residues. Deletions cut 2 bases from V and 5 bases from J, with 12 bases between. Sequenced input: glioma tissue, nonneoplastic brain tissue, or PBMCs (not recorded which). The chain combines TRBV7-9 with TRBJ1-1, with a tentative D call TRBD1 (5 bases). This sequence was found in a human donor with low-grade glioma or glioblastoma, undergoing nonglioma brain surgery, or in good health (not recorded which). CDR3 residues: CASSLHGGETEAFF. The CDR3 DNA follows: TGTGCCAGCAGCTTACACGGGGGAGAGACTGAAGCTTTCTTT.